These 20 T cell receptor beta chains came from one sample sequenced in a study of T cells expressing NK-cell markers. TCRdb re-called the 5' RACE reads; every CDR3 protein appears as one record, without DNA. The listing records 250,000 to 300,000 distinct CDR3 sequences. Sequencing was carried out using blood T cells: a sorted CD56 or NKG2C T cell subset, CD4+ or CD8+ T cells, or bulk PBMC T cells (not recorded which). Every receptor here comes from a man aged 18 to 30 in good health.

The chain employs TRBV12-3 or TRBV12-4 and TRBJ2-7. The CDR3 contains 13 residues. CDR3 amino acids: CASSLDHSYEQYF.

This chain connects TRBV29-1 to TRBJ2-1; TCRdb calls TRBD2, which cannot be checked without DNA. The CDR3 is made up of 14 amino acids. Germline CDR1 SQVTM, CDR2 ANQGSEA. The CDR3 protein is CSVEGTSGYNEQFF.

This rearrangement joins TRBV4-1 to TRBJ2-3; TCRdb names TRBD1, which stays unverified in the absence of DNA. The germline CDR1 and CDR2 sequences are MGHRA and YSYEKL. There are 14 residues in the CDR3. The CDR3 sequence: CASSQAPTTDTQYF.

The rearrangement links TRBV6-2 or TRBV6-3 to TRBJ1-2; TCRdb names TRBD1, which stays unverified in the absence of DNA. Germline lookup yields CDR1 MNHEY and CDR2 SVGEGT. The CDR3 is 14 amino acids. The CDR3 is CASSYSAGPYGYTF.

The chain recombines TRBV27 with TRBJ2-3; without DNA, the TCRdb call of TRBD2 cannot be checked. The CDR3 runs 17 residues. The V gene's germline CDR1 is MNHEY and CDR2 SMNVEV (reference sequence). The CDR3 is CASSLSMRLGLTDTQYF.

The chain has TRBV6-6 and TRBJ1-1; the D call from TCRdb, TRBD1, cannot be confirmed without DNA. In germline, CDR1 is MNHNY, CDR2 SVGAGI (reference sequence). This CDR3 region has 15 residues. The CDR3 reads CASGPTGVANTEAFF.

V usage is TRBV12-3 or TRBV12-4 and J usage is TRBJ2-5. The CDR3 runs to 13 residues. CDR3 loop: CASSLISRGTQYF.

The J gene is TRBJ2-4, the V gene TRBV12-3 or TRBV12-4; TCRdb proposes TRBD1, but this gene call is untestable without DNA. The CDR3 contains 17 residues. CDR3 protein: CASSPGQEKAAKNIQYF.

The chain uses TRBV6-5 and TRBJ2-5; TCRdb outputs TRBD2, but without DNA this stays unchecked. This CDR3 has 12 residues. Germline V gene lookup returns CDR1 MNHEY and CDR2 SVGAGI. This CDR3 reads CASSRRWETQYF.

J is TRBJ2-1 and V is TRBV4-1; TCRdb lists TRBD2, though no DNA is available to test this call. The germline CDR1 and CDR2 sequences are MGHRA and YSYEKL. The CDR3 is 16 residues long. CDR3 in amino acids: CASSLSGGRMSNEQFF.

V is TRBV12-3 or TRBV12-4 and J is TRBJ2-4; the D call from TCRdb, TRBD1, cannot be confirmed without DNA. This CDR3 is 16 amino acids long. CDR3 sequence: CASTKPGQFDKNIQYF.

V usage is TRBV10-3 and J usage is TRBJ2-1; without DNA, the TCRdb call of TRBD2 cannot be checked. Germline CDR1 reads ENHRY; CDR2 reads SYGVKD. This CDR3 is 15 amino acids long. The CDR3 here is CATGWTSGRYNEQFF.

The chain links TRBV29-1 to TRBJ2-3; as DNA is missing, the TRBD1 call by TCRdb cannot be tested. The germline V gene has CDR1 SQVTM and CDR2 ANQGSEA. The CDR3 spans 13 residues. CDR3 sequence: CSVARDRGDTQYF.

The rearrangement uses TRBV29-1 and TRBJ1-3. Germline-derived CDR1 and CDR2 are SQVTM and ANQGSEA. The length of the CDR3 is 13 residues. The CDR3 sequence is CSVGTGIGNTIYF.

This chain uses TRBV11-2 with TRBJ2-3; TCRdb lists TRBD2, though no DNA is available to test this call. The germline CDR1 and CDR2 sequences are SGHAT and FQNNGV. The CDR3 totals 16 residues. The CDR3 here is CASSLIGGGGTDTQYF.

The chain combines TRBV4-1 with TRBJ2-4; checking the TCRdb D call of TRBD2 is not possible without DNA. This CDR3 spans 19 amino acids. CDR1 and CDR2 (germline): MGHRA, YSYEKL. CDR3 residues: CASSQTGTMRKVAKNIQYF.

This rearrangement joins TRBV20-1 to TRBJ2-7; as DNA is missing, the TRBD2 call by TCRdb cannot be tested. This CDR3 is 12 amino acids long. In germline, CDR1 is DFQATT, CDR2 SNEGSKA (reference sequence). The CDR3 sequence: CSAPGTSSQQYF.

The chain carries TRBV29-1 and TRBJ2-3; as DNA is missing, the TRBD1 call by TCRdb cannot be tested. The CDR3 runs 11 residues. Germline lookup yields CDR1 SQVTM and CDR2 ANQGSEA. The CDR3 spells CSVVGAHTQYF.

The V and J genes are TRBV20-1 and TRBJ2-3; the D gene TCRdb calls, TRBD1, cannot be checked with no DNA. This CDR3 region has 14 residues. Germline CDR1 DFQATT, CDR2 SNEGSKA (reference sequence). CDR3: CSPNRDRGADTQYF.

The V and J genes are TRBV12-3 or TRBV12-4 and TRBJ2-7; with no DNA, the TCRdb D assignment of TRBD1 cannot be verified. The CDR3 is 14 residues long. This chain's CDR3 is CASRARGGPYEQYF.